This is a list of T cell receptor beta chains from one sample in a study of blood T cell repertoires in COVID-19. Using immunoSEQ multiplex PCR, the repertoire was profiled, and TCRdb retains in-frame clones only, with some absent. The sample has roughly 89,000 clones, approximately 81% seen once. Sequencing used peripheral blood. The receptors shown here come from a woman of 80 years or more with acute or convalescent COVID-19. Each CDR3 is given with its conserved first and last residue. D genes are given only for firm matches. Some rows have no size entry. The others give once, few or many, or a class for an expanded clone.

j_gene,v_gene,abundance,d_gene,CDR3aa,CDR3nt
TRBJ1-1,TRBV5-4,NA,TRBD1,CASSSTTGAQSEAFF,TGTGCCAGCAGCTCTACCACAGGGGCGCAGTCTGAAGCTTTCTTT
TRBJ1-3,TRBV4-1,few,NA,CASSLLRDVINSGNTIYF,TGCGCCAGCAGCCTTCTGCGGGACGTAATCAACTCTGGAAACACCATATATTTT
TRBJ2-3,TRBV6-5,NA,NA,CASSPSHLSTDTQYF,TGTGCCAGCAGTCCTAGCCATCTTAGCACAGATACGCAGTATTTT
TRBJ1-2,TRBV7-6,NA,NA,CASSLGGRDYGYTF,TGTGCCAGCAGCTTAGGGGGCAGGGACTATGGCTACACCTTC
TRBJ2-3,TRBV24-1,NA,NA,CATSEARVNTQYF,TGTGCCACCAGTGAGGCCAGGGTTAATACGCAGTATTTT
TRBJ1-3,TRBV10-3,NA,TRBD1,CAIRETGSGNTIYF,TGTGCCATCAGGGAGACAGGGTCTGGAAACACCATATATTTT
TRBJ2-4,TRBV4-3,NA,NA,CASSRGAKNIQYF,TGCGCCAGCAGCCGCGGAGCCAAAAACATTCAGTACTTC
TRBJ1-1,TRBV30,NA,NA,CACTTLGNTEAFF,TGTGCCTGTACTACGCTAGGGAACACTGAAGCTTTCTTT
TRBJ2-5,TRBV27,once,TRBD2,CASSGLAGAETQYF,TGTGCCAGCTCCGGACTAGCGGGGGCTGAGACCCAGTACTTC
TRBJ1-2,TRBV7-9,NA,NA,CASSSVAPNYGYTF,TGTGCCAGCAGCTCAGTGGCTCCTAACTATGGCTACACCTTC
TRBJ1-4,TRBV14,few,TRBD1,CASSQVGTASNEKLFF,TGTGCCAGCAGCCAAGTGGGGACAGCTTCTAATGAAAAACTGTTTTTT
TRBJ2-7,TRBV4-1,NA,TRBD1,CASSQVDRTEQYF,TGCGCCAGCAGCCAGGTGGACAGGACCGAGCAGTACTTC
TRBJ1-6,TRBV7-9,NA,NA,CASSLDPDSYNSPLHF,TGTGCCAGCAGCTTAGATCCGGACAGCTATAATTCACCCCTCCACTTT
TRBJ2-1,TRBV5-8,few,NA,CASSPTGHSYNEQFF,TGTGCCAGCAGCCCGACAGGACACTCCTACAATGAGCAGTTCTTC
TRBJ2-5,TRBV19,NA,NA,CASSDFGRQETQYF,TGTGCCAGTAGTGATTTTGGCAGACAAGAGACCCAGTACTTC
TRBJ2-2,TRBV30,NA,TRBD1,CARGTGPGTGELFF,TGTGCCAGGGGGACAGGCCCCGGAACCGGGGAGCTGTTTTTT
TRBJ1-6,TRBV5-4,NA,NA,CASSLEGGQVYSPLHF,TGTGCCAGCAGCTTGGAGGGAGGGCAGGTTTATTCACCCCTCCACTTT
TRBJ2-5,TRBV10-1,once,NA,CASSERGGSQETQYF,TGCGCCAGCAGTGAGAGAGGGGGAAGCCAAGAGACCCAGTACTTC
TRBJ1-1,TRBV27,NA,NA,CASTTITAINTEAFF,TGTGCCAGCACTACGATTACCGCGATTAACACTGAAGCTTTCTTT
TRBJ2-7,TRBV24-1,NA,TRBD2,CATRGSGGLYEQYF,TGTGCCACCCGGGGTAGCGGGGGGCTATACGAGCAGTACTTC
TRBJ1-5,TRBV7-9,NA,NA,CASSFAQNQPQHF,TGTGCCAGCAGCTTCGCACAAAATCAGCCCCAGCATTTT
TRBJ2-7,TRBV7-3,NA,TRBD1,CASSPDRARDEQYF,TGTGCCAGCAGTCCGGACAGGGCGAGGGACGAGCAGTACTTC
TRBJ1-2,TRBV25-1,NA,NA,CASRGVGIPYGYTF,TGTGCCAGCAGGGGAGTTGGGATACCTTATGGCTACACCTTC
TRBJ2-2,TRBV5-1,NA,NA,CASSLQGGDTGELFF,TGCGCCAGCAGCTTGCAGGGTGGTGACACCGGGGAGCTGTTTTTT
TRBJ1-4,TRBV5-4,NA,NA,CASSPRGGTIGKLFF,TGTGCCAGCAGCCCCCGCGGGGGGACGATAGGAAAACTGTTTTTT
TRBJ2-7,TRBV11-2,NA,NA,CASSPDSDEQYF,TGTGCCAGCAGCCCGGACAGTGACGAGCAGTACTTC
TRBJ1-4,TRBV19,few,TRBD1,CASSLQGAATNEKLFF,TGTGCCAGTAGTTTACAGGGGGCTGCGACTAATGAAAAACTGTTTTTT
TRBJ1-5,TRBV23-1,NA,TRBD1,CASSQSLGQGWRNQPQHF,TGCGCCAGCAGTCAATCATTGGGACAGGGATGGCGCAATCAGCCCCAGCATTTT
TRBJ1-4,TRBV5-8,few,NA,CASTLREGEKLFF,TGTGCCAGCACCCTGAGAGAGGGCGAAAAACTGTTTTTT
TRBJ2-2,TRBV27,few,TRBD1,CASSLTDRRNTGELFF,TGTGCCAGCAGTTTAACGGACAGGCGGAACACCGGGGAGCTGTTTTTT
TRBJ1-2,TRBV30,NA,NA,CAWSRQLSNYGYTF,TGTGCCTGGAGTAGACAGCTATCTAACTATGGCTACACCTTC
TRBJ1-2,TRBV30,once,TRBD1,CAWNFGQGHGYTF,TGTGCCTGGAACTTCGGACAGGGGCATGGCTACACCTTC
TRBJ1-3,TRBV27,NA,NA,CASSFRGWGNTIYF,TGTGCCAGCAGTTTTAGGGGGTGGGGAAACACCATATATTTT
TRBJ1-6,TRBV12-3/TRBV12-4,NA,NA,CASSAGNSTPLHF,TGTGCCAGCAGCGCAGGGAACTCAACACCCCTCCACTTT
TRBJ1-1,TRBV2,NA,TRBD1,CASNLRGIYTEAFF,TGTGCCAGCAACCTCAGGGGGATCTACACTGAAGCTTTCTTT
TRBJ2-1,TRBV7-9,NA,TRBD1,CASSLASGGSDEQFF,TGTGCCAGCAGCTTAGCCTCAGGGGGTTCGGATGAGCAGTTCTTC
TRBJ2-7,TRBV28,NA,NA,CASSRGIGYEQYF,TGTGCCAGCAGCAGGGGAATAGGGTACGAGCAGTACTTC
TRBJ2-1,TRBV20-1,NA,TRBD2,CSASLSGGMNNEQFF,TGCAGTGCTAGTCTTAGCGGGGGGATGAACAATGAGCAGTTCTTC
TRBJ1-2,TRBV6-5,NA,TRBD1,CASSWRTGSGYTF,TGTGCCAGCAGTTGGCGGACAGGGTCTGGCTACACCTTC
TRBJ1-6,TRBV6-4,NA,NA,CASTIRRGANSIANSPLHF,TGTGCCAGTACTATAAGGAGGGGCGCGAATTCTATAGCGAATTCACCCCTCCACTTT
TRBJ1-2,TRBV6-1,NA,TRBD1,CASSADRGHTNYGYTF,TGTGCCAGCAGTGCGGACAGGGGGCATACTAACTATGGCTACACCTTC
TRBJ2-3,TRBV15,NA,TRBD2,CATSRAAGTQADTQYF,TGTGCCACCAGCAGAGCAGCGGGGACCCAGGCAGATACGCAGTATTTT
TRBJ2-7,TRBV30,NA,NA,CAWSTSSGGAYEQYF,TGTGCCTGGAGCACCTCCAGTGGAGGGGCCTACGAGCAGTACTTC
TRBJ1-5,TRBV15,NA,NA,CATSGYGTLYQPQHF,TGTGCCACCAGCGGATACGGGACATTGTATCAGCCCCAGCATTTT
TRBJ1-3,TRBV30,NA,NA,CAWSVPLFGNTIYF,TGTGCCTGGAGTGTCCCTCTCTTTGGAAACACCATATATTTT
TRBJ1-5,TRBV21-1,NA,NA,CATETGLNQPQHF,TGTGCCACAGAGACAGGGCTCAATCAGCCCCAGCATTTT
TRBJ2-3,TRBV7-2,NA,NA,CASSSRFPADTQYF,TGTGCCAGCAGCTCCAGGTTCCCGGCAGATACGCAGTATTTT
TRBJ1-5,TRBV6-5,NA,TRBD1,CASSSGTGGNQPQHF,TGTGCCAGCAGTTCCGGGACAGGGGGGAATCAGCCCCAGCATTTT
TRBJ1-2,TRBV3-1/TRBV3-2,NA,NA,CASRGSGEGYGYTF,TGTGCCAGCAGGGGCTCTGGTGAGGGCTATGGCTACACCTTC
TRBJ2-5,TRBV11-3,NA,NA,CASSLVGGRGETQYF,TGTGCCAGCAGCTTAGTGGGCGGGCGAGGAGAGACCCAGTACTTC
TRBJ1-2,TRBV6-5,NA,NA,CASSYRGNDGYTF,TGTGCCAGCAGTTATCGGGGTAACGATGGCTACACCTTC
TRBJ1-4,TRBV19,NA,TRBD1,CASSMGTGRVFF,TGTGCCAGTAGTATGGGGACAGGGCGGGTGTTTTTT
TRBJ1-2,TRBV7-6,NA,NA,CASSSWGREGGYTF,TGTGCCAGCAGTTCCTGGGGCAGGGAGGGTGGCTACACCTTC
TRBJ2-2,TRBV2,NA,TRBD2,CASSAGSGGTGELFF,TGTGCCAGCAGCGCCGGATCGGGGGGGACCGGGGAGCTGTTTTTT
TRBJ2-2,TRBV5-1,NA,TRBD2,CASSQTSGDTGELFF,TGCGCCAGCAGCCAAACTAGCGGGGATACCGGGGAGCTGTTTTTT